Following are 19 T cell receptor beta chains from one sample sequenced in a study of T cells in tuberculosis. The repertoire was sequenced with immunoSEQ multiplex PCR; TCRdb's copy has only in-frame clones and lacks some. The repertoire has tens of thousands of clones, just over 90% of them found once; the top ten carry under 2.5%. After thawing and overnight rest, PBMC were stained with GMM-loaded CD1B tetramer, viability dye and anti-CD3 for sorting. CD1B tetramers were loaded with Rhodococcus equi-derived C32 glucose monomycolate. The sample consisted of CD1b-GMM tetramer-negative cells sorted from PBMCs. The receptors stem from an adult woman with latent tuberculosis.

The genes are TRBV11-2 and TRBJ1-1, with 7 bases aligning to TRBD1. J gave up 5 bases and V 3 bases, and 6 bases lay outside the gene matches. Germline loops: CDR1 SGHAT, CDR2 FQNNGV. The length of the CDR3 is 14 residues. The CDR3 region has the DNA TGTGCCAGCAGCTTGCGACTACAGGGGACTGAAGCTTTCTTT. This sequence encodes CASSLRLQGTEAFF.

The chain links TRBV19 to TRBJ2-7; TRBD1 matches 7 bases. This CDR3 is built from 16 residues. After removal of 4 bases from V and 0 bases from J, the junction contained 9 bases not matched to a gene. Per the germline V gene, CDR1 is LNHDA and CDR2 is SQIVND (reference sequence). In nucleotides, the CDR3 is TGTGCCAGTAGTACCCATACAGGGGCCAGCTCCTACGAGCAGTACTTC. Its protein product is CASSTHTGASSYEQYF.

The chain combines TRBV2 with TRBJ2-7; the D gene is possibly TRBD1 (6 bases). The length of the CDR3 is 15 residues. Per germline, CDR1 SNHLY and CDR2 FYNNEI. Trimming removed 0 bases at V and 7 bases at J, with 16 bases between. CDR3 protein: CASSEALPQRGEQYF. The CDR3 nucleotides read TGTGCCAGCAGTGAAGCGCTTCCTCAGAGGGGGGAGCAGTACTTC. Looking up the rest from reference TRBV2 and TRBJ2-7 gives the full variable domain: EPEVTQTPSHQVTQMGQEVILRCVPISNHLYFYWYRQILGQKVEFLVSFYNNEISEKSEIFDDQFSVERPDGSNFTLKIRSTKLEDSAMYFCASSEALPQRGEQYFGPGTRLTVT.

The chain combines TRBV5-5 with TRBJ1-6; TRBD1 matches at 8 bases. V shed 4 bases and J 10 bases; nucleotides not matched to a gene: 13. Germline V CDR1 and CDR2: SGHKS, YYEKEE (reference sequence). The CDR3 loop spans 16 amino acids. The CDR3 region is CASSQGGQGARSPLHF. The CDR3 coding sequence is TGTGCCAGCAGCCAAGGGGGGCAGGGGGCTCGGTCACCCCTCCACTTT.

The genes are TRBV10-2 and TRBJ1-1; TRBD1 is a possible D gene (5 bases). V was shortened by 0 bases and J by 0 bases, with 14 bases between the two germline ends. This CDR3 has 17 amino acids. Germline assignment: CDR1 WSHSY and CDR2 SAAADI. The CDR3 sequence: CASSESSGRGVNTEAFF. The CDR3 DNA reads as TGCGCCAGCAGTGAGTCTTCGGGACGGGGGGTGAACACTGAAGCTTTCTTT.

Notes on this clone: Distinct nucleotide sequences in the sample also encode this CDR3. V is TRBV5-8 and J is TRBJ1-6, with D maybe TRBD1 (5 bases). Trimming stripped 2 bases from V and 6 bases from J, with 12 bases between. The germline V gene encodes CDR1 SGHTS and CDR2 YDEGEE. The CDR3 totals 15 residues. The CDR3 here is CASSFFKTVNSPLHF. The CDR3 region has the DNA TGTGCCAGCAGCTTCTTTAAGACAGTTAATTCACCCCTCCACTTT.

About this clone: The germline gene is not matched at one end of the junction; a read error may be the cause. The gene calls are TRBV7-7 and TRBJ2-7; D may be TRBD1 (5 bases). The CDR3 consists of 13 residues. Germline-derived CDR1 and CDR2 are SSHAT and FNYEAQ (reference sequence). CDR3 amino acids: CASSLFSGYEQYF. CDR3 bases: TGTGCTAGCAGCTTATTCTCAGGGTACGAGCAGTACTTC.

CDR3 nucleotide sequence: TGTGCCAGCTCACCAAGGAGCGGGGGGACGACCGGGGAGCTGTTTTTT. Amino acids: CASSPRSGGTTGELFF. This rearrangement joins TRBV18 to TRBJ2-2; 9 positions agree with TRBD2. The trim removed 2 bases at V and 5 bases at J, leaving 6 bases unmatched. Per the germline V gene, CDR1 is KGHSH and CDR2 is LQKENI. This CDR3 comprises 16 residues.

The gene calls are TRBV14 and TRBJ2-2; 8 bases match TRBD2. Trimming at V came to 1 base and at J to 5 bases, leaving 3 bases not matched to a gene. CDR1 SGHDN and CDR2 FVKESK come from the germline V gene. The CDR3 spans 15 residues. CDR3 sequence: CASSQGTSLTGELFF. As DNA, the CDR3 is TGTGCCAGCAGCCAAGGGACTAGCCTTACCGGGGAGCTGTTTTTT.

The CDR3: CASSLAVGQGGTDTQYF. As DNA, the CDR3 is TGCGCCAGCAGCTTGGCCGTTGGTCAGGGGGGCACAGATACGCAGTATTTT. The chain couples TRBV5-1 to TRBJ2-3, with 7 bases identical to TRBD1. With V trimmed by 0 bases and J by 1 base, 8 bases remained unmatched. Germline V CDR1 and CDR2: SGHRS, YFSETQ. The CDR3 has 17 amino acids.

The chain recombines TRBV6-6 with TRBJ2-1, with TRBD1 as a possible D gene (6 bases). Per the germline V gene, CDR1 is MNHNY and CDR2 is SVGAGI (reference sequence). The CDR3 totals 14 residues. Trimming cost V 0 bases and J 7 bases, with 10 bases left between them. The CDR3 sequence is CASSYSGAINEQFF. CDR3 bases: TGTGCCAGCAGTTACTCGGGGGCCATTAATGAGCAGTTCTTC.

The CDR3 DNA follows: TGTGCCAGCAGCTTAGCCGGACAGAGTCCGTTCTTC. This codes for CASSLAGQSPFF. The V and J genes are TRBV7-2 and TRBJ2-1; D is possibly TRBD1 (6 bases). This CDR3 region has 12 residues. The germline gives CDR1 SGHTA, CDR2 FQGNSA. The V and J ends lost 0 bases and 15 bases respectively, with 12 bases between them.

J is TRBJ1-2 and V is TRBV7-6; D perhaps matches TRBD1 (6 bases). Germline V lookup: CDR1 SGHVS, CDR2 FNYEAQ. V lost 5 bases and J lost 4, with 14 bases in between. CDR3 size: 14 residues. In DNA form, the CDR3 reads TGTGCCAGCAGCCCCACGGGGGGGGCCTATGGCTACACCTTC. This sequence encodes CASSPTGGAYGYTF. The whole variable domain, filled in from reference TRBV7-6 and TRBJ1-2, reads GAGVSQSPRYKVTKRGQDVALRCDPISGHVSLYWYRQALGQGPEFLTYFNYEAQQDKSGLPNDRFSAERPEGSISTLTIQRTEQRDSAMYRCASSPTGGAYGYTFGSGTRLTVV.

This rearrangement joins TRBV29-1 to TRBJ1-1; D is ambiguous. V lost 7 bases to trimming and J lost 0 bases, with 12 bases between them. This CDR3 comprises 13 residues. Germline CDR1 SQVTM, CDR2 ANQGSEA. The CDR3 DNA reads TGCAGCGCCACCGAGGGCGTGAACACTGAAGCTTTCTTT. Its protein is CSATEGVNTEAFF.

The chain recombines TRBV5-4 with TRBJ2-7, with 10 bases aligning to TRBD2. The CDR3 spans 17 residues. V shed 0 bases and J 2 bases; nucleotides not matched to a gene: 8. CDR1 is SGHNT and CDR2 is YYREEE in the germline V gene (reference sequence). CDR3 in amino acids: CASSLGSGGPTTYEQYF. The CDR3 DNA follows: TGTGCCAGCAGCTTGGGTAGCGGGGGGCCAACCACCTACGAGCAGTACTTC.

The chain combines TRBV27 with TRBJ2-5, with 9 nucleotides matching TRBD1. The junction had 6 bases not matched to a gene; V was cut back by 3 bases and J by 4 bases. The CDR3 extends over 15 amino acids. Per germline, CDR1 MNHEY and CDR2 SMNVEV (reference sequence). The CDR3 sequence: CASSFQGTGRETQYF. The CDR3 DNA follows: TGTGCCAGCAGTTTCCAGGGGACAGGGCGAGAGACCCAGTACTTC.

In DNA, the CDR3 is TGTGCCAGCAGTTACACGATTAAAGACAGGTTTGGGGCTTTCTTT. Amino acids: CASSYTIKDRFGAFF. This chain links TRBV6-6 with TRBJ1-1, with a tentative D call TRBD1 (6 bases). V lost 2 bases to trimming and J lost 11 bases, with 21 bases between them. The germline CDR1 and CDR2 sequences are MNHNY and SVGAGI (reference sequence). This CDR3 spans 15 amino acids.

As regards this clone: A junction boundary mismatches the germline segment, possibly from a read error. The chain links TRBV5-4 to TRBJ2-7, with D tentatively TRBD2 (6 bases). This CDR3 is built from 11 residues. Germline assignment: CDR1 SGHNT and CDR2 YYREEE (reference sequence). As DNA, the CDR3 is TGTGCCAGCAGCTCACTGGAGGGGCAGCACTTC. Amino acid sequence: CASSSLEGQHF.

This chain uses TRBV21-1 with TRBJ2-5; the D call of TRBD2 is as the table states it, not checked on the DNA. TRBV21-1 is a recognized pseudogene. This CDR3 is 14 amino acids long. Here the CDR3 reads CASSKPTKEETQYF. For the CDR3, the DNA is TGTGCCAGCAGCAAACCCACTAAGGAGGAGACCCAGTACTTC.